This T cell receptor beta chain was profiled in a study of breast tumors, draining lymph nodes, adjacent tissues. As for this clonotype: The target antigen is unknown.

A single record per CDR3 protein comes from TCRdb applying MiXCR to the multiplex PCR reads. The profile shows some 150,000 distinct CDR3 sequences, approximately 20% of them singletons. Points from the study as a whole: Data only fit, rather than demonstrated, lymph node origin of most tumor T cells. Compared with lymph nodes, tumors were less diverse; compared with nontumor tissue, more.

Breast cancer patients provided tissue from their axillary draining lymph nodes. The CDR3 sequence is 12 residues long. The ends lost 8 bases at V and 5 bases at J; junction bases unmatched: 5. CDR1 and CDR2 (germline): GTSNPN, SVGIG (reference sequence). The material sequenced was axillary lymph node tissue. The rearrangement uses TRBV30 and TRBJ2-4; 8 bases line up with TRBD1. This receptor was identified in a female donor with breast cancer. Some clones in this sample may be carry-over from other donors' samples. The CDR3 protein is CARSTGENIQYF. In nucleotides, the CDR3 is TGTGCCAGGTCGACAGGGGAAAACATTCAGTACTTC. The whole variable domain, filled in from reference TRBV30 and TRBJ2-4, reads SQTIHQWPATLVQPVGSPLSLECTVEGTSNPNLYWYRQAAGRGLQLLFYSVGIGQISSEVPQNLSASRPQDRQFILSSKKLLLSDSGFYLCARSTGENIQYFGAGTRLSVL.